This is a list of T cell receptor beta chains from one sample in a study of blood T cell repertoires in COVID-19. Sequencing was performed with immunoSEQ multiplex PCR; in TCRdb, only in-frame clones are kept and a portion is missing. The sample carries about 190,000 clones, over 75% recorded once. Sequencing was carried out using peripheral blood. Receptors originate from a middle-aged man who had recovered from COVID-19. The CDR3 runs from the conserved cysteine through the conserved F or W. D genes are given only for firm matches. The listing skips clone size in some rows; elsewhere it reads once, few, many or a size class.

j_gene: TRBJ1-2
v_gene: TRBV19
d_gene: -
abundance: -
CDR3aa: CASRYREGYGYTF
CDR3nt: TGTGCCAGTCGATACAGGGAAGGCTATGGCTACACCTTC

j_gene: TRBJ2-2
v_gene: TRBV11-3
d_gene: -
abundance: -
CDR3aa: CASSWDNLELFF
CDR3nt: TGTGCCAGCAGCTGGGACAACTTAGAGCTGTTTTTT

j_gene: TRBJ2-1
v_gene: TRBV5-1
d_gene: TRBD2
abundance: few
CDR3aa: CASRPPSGYNEQFF
CDR3nt: TGCGCCAGCAGACCGCCTAGCGGGTACAATGAGCAGTTCTTC

j_gene: TRBJ2-4
v_gene: TRBV21-1
d_gene: -
abundance: few
CDR3aa: CASSLRTGNLAKNIQYF
CDR3nt: TGTGCCAGCAGCCTCCGAACAGGGAATCTAGCCAAAAACATTCAGTACTTC

j_gene: TRBJ1-2
v_gene: TRBV10-2
d_gene: -
abundance: -
CDR3aa: CASSHRVEDYGYTF
CDR3nt: TGCGCCAGCAGCCACAGGGTTGAGGACTATGGCTACACCTTC

j_gene: TRBJ1-2
v_gene: TRBV7-2
d_gene: TRBD1
abundance: -
CDR3aa: CASSLVGTGGVYGYTF
CDR3nt: TGTGCCAGCAGCTTAGTAGGGACAGGGGGCGTCTATGGCTACACCTTC

j_gene: TRBJ2-7
v_gene: TRBV5-1
d_gene: TRBD1
abundance: -
CDR3aa: CASSIGQGKGLEQYF
CDR3nt: TGCGCCAGCAGCATCGGACAGGGGAAGGGGCTCGAGCAGTACTTC

j_gene: TRBJ2-7
v_gene: TRBV6-5
d_gene: TRBD1
abundance: -
CDR3aa: CASRGGQGAAYEQYF
CDR3nt: TGTGCCAGCAGGGGAGGACAGGGGGCCGCCTACGAGCAGTACTTC

j_gene: TRBJ1-2
v_gene: TRBV7-2
d_gene: -
abundance: -
CDR3aa: CASSFENYGYTF
CDR3nt: TGTGCCAGCAGTTTTGAGAACTATGGCTACACCTTC

j_gene: TRBJ2-3
v_gene: TRBV9
d_gene: -
abundance: few
CDR3aa: CASSVSTGTQTWTDTQYF
CDR3nt: TGTGCCAGCAGCGTGAGTACCGGGACTCAAACCTGGACGGATACGCAGTATTTT

j_gene: TRBJ2-1
v_gene: TRBV6-4
d_gene: TRBD2
abundance: -
CDR3aa: CASSSGLAGANEQFF
CDR3nt: TGTGCCAGCAGCTCTGGACTAGCGGGAGCTAATGAGCAGTTCTTC

j_gene: TRBJ2-1
v_gene: TRBV18
d_gene: TRBD2
abundance: -
CDR3aa: CASSPAIAGETEQFF
CDR3nt: TGTGCCAGCTCACCGGCGATAGCGGGAGAAACTGAGCAGTTCTTC

j_gene: TRBJ1-2
v_gene: TRBV19
d_gene: -
abundance: -
CDR3aa: CASSFTGGGALNYGYTF
CDR3nt: TGTGCCAGTAGCTTTACGGGTGGCGGAGCCCTTAACTATGGCTACACCTTC

j_gene: TRBJ2-2
v_gene: TRBV5-1
d_gene: TRBD2
abundance: -
CDR3aa: CAVGLAEGDTGELFF
CDR3nt: TGCGCCGTTGGGCTAGCGGAGGGAGACACCGGGGAGCTGTTTTTT

j_gene: TRBJ2-3
v_gene: TRBV10-2
d_gene: TRBD2
abundance: -
CDR3aa: CASTLAGLLGGETQYF
CDR3nt: TGCGCCAGCACTTTAGCGGGACTCCTCGGGGGGGAAACGCAGTATTTT

j_gene: TRBJ2-1
v_gene: TRBV6-5
d_gene: -
abundance: -
CDR3aa: CASSLAGYEQFF
CDR3nt: TGTGCCAGCAGCCTGGCAGGGTATGAGCAGTTCTTC

j_gene: TRBJ1-2
v_gene: TRBV9
d_gene: -
abundance: -
CDR3aa: CASSVDLNYGYTF
CDR3nt: TGTGCCAGCAGCGTAGATTTAAACTATGGCTACACCTTC

j_gene: TRBJ1-2
v_gene: TRBV5-6
d_gene: TRBD1
abundance: -
CDR3aa: CASSLLGQGRDGYTF
CDR3nt: TGTGCCAGCAGCCTTCTCGGACAGGGGCGGGATGGCTACACCTTC

j_gene: TRBJ2-2
v_gene: TRBV9
d_gene: TRBD2
abundance: -
CDR3aa: CARVGLAEPPGGELFF
CDR3nt: TGTGCCAGGGTCGGGCTAGCGGAGCCCCCCGGCGGGGAGCTGTTTTTT

j_gene: TRBJ1-2
v_gene: TRBV29-1
d_gene: TRBD1
abundance: -
CDR3aa: CSVLKETGRGYTF
CDR3nt: TGCAGCGTCCTGAAGGAGACAGGGCGCGGCTACACCTTC

j_gene: TRBJ1-5
v_gene: TRBV28
d_gene: -
abundance: few
CDR3aa: CASLLRSGSNQPQHF
CDR3nt: TGTGCCAGCCTTTTGCGGTCCGGTAGCAATCAGCCCCAGCATTTT

j_gene: TRBJ2-7
v_gene: TRBV14
d_gene: TRBD2
abundance: -
CDR3aa: CASSHIPLAGRRSYEQYF
CDR3nt: TGTGCCAGCAGCCATATCCCACTAGCGGGACGACGCTCCTACGAGCAGTACTTC

j_gene: TRBJ2-7
v_gene: TRBV6-6
d_gene: TRBD1
abundance: -
CDR3aa: CASSPGTVSYEQYF
CDR3nt: TGTGCCAGCAGTCCCGGGACAGTCAGCTACGAGCAGTACTTC